The rows below give T cell receptor beta chains drawn from one sample of a study of blood T cell repertoires in COVID-19. Measured with immunoSEQ multiplex PCR; TCRdb has only the in-frame clones, and not every one. The sample contains 300,000 to 400,000 clones, roughly 89% of which appear only once. The sample was peripheral blood. These TCRs come from a woman in her late teens or twenties who had recovered from COVID-19. Each CDR3 is given with its conserved first and last residue. Fields, in order: V gene, clone size, D gene, J gene, CDR3 DNA, CDR3 protein. A D gene is named only where the DNA matches it firmly. Some rows have no size entry. The others give once, few or many, or a class for an expanded clone.

TRBV7-2	.	.	TRBJ1-2	TGTGCCAGCAGCTTAGGTGGCAGCTATGGCTACACCTTC	CASSLGGSYGYTF
TRBV15	.	TRBD1	TRBJ1-1	TGTGCCACCAGCAGAGATCTCGCAGGGGGAGGTACTGAAGCTTTCTTT	CATSRDLAGGGTEAFF
TRBV3-1/TRBV3-2	.	.	TRBJ2-3	TGTGCCAGCAGCCAGAGGCAGGGCGCAGATACGCAGTATTTT	CASSQRQGADTQYF
TRBV6-1	.	TRBD2	TRBJ2-1	TGTGCCAGCAGTGAATTGTCTAGCGGGAGGAGTGAGCAGTTCTTC	CASSELSSGRSEQFF
TRBV19	once	TRBD2	TRBJ2-3	TGTGCCAGTAGTATAGCGCCACTAGCGGGAGGGACAGATACGCAGTATTTT	CASSIAPLAGGTDTQYF
TRBV18	.	.	TRBJ2-3	TGTGCCAGCTCACCACCGAGCGGAAGGAGGGATACGCAGTATTTT	CASSPPSGRRDTQYF
TRBV4-3	.	TRBD1	TRBJ2-5	TGCGCCAGCAGCACGGGACAGGGCTTCGAGACCCAGTACTTC	CASSTGQGFETQYF
TRBV7-9	.	.	TRBJ1-6	TGTGCCAGCAGCTTAGGGGAGGAATTTAATTCACCCCTCCACTTT	CASSLGEEFNSPLHF
TRBV7-2	.	.	TRBJ1-1	TGTGCCAGCAGCTTACGGGAGTATCAATTAGGGGCCGGGATCACTGAAGCTTTCTTT	CASSLREYQLGAGITEAFF
TRBV2	.	TRBD2	TRBJ2-3	TGTGCCAGCAGTGAAGAGGGACTACAGACAGATACGCAGTATTTT	CASSEEGLQTDTQYF
TRBV7-2	.	TRBD2	TRBJ2-1	TGTGCCAGCAGCCCCGGACTAGCGTTCAATGAGCAGTTCTTC	CASSPGLAFNEQFF
TRBV14	.	.	TRBJ2-1	TGTGCCAGCAGCCAAGATATCCATGAGCAGTTCTTC	CASSQDIHEQFF
TRBV14	.	.	TRBJ2-5	TGTGCCAGCAGCCCCCAGGGATTCCAAGAGACCCAGTACTTC	CASSPQGFQETQYF
TRBV5-4	.	TRBD1	TRBJ1-1	TGTGCCAGCAGCTCAGGGGGCCGGGGGACTGAAGCTTTCTTT	CASSSGGRGTEAFF
TRBV6-5	.	.	TRBJ1-1	TGTGCCAGCCCTGCGGGTGGGACTGAAGCTTTCTTT	CASPAGGTEAFF
TRBV9	.	TRBD2	TRBJ2-1	TGTGCCAGCAGCGTAGGTTTAGCGGGAGGGCCGGATGAGCAGTTCTTC	CASSVGLAGGPDEQFF
TRBV6-2/TRBV6-3	.	.	TRBJ1-4	TGTGCCAGCAGCTCCCGCTACAGGACAACTAATGAAAAACTGTTTTTT	CASSSRYRTTNEKLFF
TRBV2	.	.	TRBJ2-1	TGTGCCAGCAGTGAGGAAAGCGAGTCCTACAATGAGCAGTTCTTC	CASSEESESYNEQFF
TRBV19	.	.	TRBJ1-1	TGTGCCAGTAATCCGAGAACATACAGGTTGGACACTGAAGCTTTCTTT	CASNPRTYRLDTEAFF
TRBV4-1	.	TRBD2	TRBJ2-3	TGCGCCAGCAGCAAAACTAGCGGGAGCACAGATACGCAGTATTTT	CASSKTSGSTDTQYF
TRBV5-4	.	.	TRBJ1-1	TGTGCCAGCAGCTTCGGACAGCTGAACACTGAAGCTTTCTTT	CASSFGQLNTEAFF
TRBV5-6	.	TRBD2	TRBJ2-1	TGTGCCAGCAGCCGCCGGGCTAGCGGCTCCTACAATGAGCAGTTCTTC	CASSRRASGSYNEQFF
TRBV2	.	.	TRBJ1-2	TGTGCCAGCAGTGAAGGCCCCACGGGGGATCTGGATGGCTACACCTTC	CASSEGPTGDLDGYTF
TRBV5-1	.	.	TRBJ1-1	TGCGCCAGCAGCTTGGCGAGGGTAGGAGACATGAACACTGAAGCTTTCTTT	CASSLARVGDMNTEAFF
TRBV7-9	.	.	TRBJ2-3	TGTGCCAGCAGCTTAGCGGGCGCCCTGGACACAGATACGCAGTATTTT	CASSLAGALDTDTQYF
TRBV5-5	.	.	TRBJ2-3	TGTGCCAGCAGCTTGGATGCGAGGAGCTACCGACTCACAGATACGCAGTATTTT	CASSLDARSYRLTDTQYF
TRBV30	.	TRBD2	TRBJ2-1	TGTGCCTGGACAAGTAGCGGGAGGGCCACCAATGAGCAGTTCTTC	CAWTSSGRATNEQFF
TRBV5-4	.	TRBD2	TRBJ2-3	TGTGCCAGCAGCTCTGGACTAGCGGGAGTAGGAGATACGCAGTATTTT	CASSSGLAGVGDTQYF
TRBV7-9	.	TRBD2	TRBJ2-1	TGTGCCAGCAGCCTGACTAGCGGGAGGGCCCCCAATGAGCAGTTCTTC	CASSLTSGRAPNEQFF
TRBV6-2/TRBV6-3	.	TRBD1	TRBJ1-5	TGTGCCAGCAGTTTGACAGGGACAGGGTTAAATCAGCCCCAGCATTTT	CASSLTGTGLNQPQHF
TRBV4-3	.	TRBD1	TRBJ1-1	TGCGCCAGCAGCCAAGATAACAGGGGGCCCACTGAAGCTTTCTTT	CASSQDNRGPTEAFF
TRBV14	.	.	TRBJ2-5	TGTGCCAGCAGCCAGGTTGTCGGGGAGACCCAGTACTTC	CASSQVVGETQYF
TRBV6-1	.	TRBD1	TRBJ1-6	TGTGCCAGCAGTGAATGGGGACAGGGGATCTCACCCCTCCACTTT	CASSEWGQGISPLHF